A single T cell receptor (beta chain) is shown here with its context. The record originates from a study of blood T cell repertoires in COVID-19. Study details: The cDNA or gDNA used as material had been derived from T cells, B-cell-depleted T cells, or PBMCs.

The CDR3 has 18 residues. V shed 4 bases, J shed 4 bases, and the junction held 15 bases outside the gene matches. Germline CDR1 is LGHDT and CDR2 is YNNKEL (reference sequence). Measured with immunoSEQ multiplex PCR; TCRdb has only the in-frame clones, and not every one. The sample gives 230,000 or so clones, 65% to 85% of which show up once; about 4.2% is in the top ten. The sequenced sample was peripheral blood. The sequence came from a man aged 50 or older with active or convalescent COVID-19. This chain uses TRBV3-1 (or the pseudogene TRBV3-2) with TRBJ2-5; 10 bases align to TRBD2. The CDR3 is CASSPHSSRQRGGETQYF. In DNA, the CDR3 is TGTGCCAGCAGCCCACATAGTTCTCGGCAGCGGGGGGGAGAGACCCAGTACTTC.